This TCR beta chain was documented in a study of blood T cell repertoires in COVID-19. Across the study: Samples of COVID-19 (acute and convalescent) were obtained from the United States, Italy and Spain. PBMCs, B-cell-depleted T cells, or T cells were the source of the cDNA or gDNA that made up the material.

In the authors' workflow: Counts of nucleated cells, estimated from reference gene primer amplification, were obtained. Using immunoSEQ multiplex PCR, the repertoire was profiled, and TCRdb retains in-frame clones only, with some absent. Clone size and the V and J calls come from that table; the DNA yielded D and trimming. The sample holds 97,000 or so clones; around 87% are singletons and the top ten take 4% to 5.5%. The germline V gene has CDR1 GTSNPN and CDR2 SVGIG (reference sequence). V lost 2 bases, J lost 6 bases, and 10 bases lay in between. The CDR3 runs 12 residues. One Seattle source followed patients from active infection through their disease course.

The rearrangement links TRBV30 to TRBJ1-1; D not resolved. The TCR comes from a woman in her forties or fifties with COVID-19, enrolled during active disease. Sequenced sample: peripheral blood. For the CDR3, the DNA is TGTGCCTGGAGTCCCCAGCAGGCTGAAGCTTTCTTT. It is translated as CAWSPQQAEAFF.